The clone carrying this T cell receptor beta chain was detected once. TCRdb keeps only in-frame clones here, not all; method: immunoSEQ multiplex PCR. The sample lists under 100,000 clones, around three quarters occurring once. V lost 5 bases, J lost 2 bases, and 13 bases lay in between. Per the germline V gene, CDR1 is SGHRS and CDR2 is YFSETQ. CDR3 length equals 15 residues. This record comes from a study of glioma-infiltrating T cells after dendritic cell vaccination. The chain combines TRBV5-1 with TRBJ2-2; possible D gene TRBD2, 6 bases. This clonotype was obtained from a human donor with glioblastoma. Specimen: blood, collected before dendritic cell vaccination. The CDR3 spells CASSIGGSNTGELFF. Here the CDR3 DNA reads TGCGCCAGCAGTATTGGGGGGTCCAACACCGGGGAGCTGTTTTTT.